Following are 7 T cell receptor beta chains from one sample sequenced in a study of Graves' ophthalmopathy and Graves' hyperthyroidism. The sequenced template was RNA, covering the TCR beta CDR3 region. First-round RT-PCR employed HTBI primers, with a second-round multiplex PCR after it. TCRdb analysed the multiplex PCR reads with MiXCR anew, one entry per CDR3 protein. The repertoire holds roughly 700,000 distinct CDR3 sequences, with 40% as singletons. Specimen: peripheral blood. Every receptor here comes from an adult man with Graves' ophthalmopathy.

A note on this clonotype: Since a much larger clone is just one base distant, this may be a read error. This chain joins TRBV6-1 and TRBJ1-1; D gene uncertain. Germline values: CDR1 MNHNS, CDR2 SASEGT. The germline V and J ends were trimmed by 6 bases and 4 bases, with 15 bases remaining between them. CDR3 length equals 14 residues. The CDR3 region is CASSLRRLSTEAFF. CDR3 DNA: TGTGCCAGCAGCCTACGCCGGTTGAGCACTGAAGCTTTCTTT.

The chain links TRBV20-1 to TRBJ2-5; 8 bases match TRBD2. The CDR3 totals 15 residues. Germline CDR1 DFQATT, CDR2 SNEGSKA (reference sequence). V lost 3 bases and J lost 3; bases outside the gene matches: 9. The CDR3 DNA sequence: TGCAGTGCTAGTGGGGGACTAGGCACTAAAGAGACCCAGTACTTC. Its protein is CSASGGLGTKETQYF.

Regarding this clonotype: No conserved phenylalanine or tryptophan is present at the end of the CDR3, so a read error is the likely explanation. This chain's CDR3 is CASSLIDGGQGNTGELFL. The CDR3 coding sequence is TGTGCCAGCAGCTTAATTGATGGGGGACAGGGGAACACCGGGGAGCTGTTTCTT. The chain carries TRBV7-9 and TRBJ2-2; 9 bases are a match to TRBD1. This CDR3 is 18 amino acids long. With 2 bases clipped from V and 1 base from J, the junction kept 8 bases outside the gene matches. From germline, CDR1 is SEHNR and CDR2 FQNEAQ (reference sequence).

This chain links TRBV19 with TRBJ1-1; the match to TRBD1 covers 9 bases. J gave up 2 bases and V 5 bases, and 9 bases lay outside the gene matches. This CDR3 spans 16 amino acids. CDR1 and CDR2 (germline): LNHDA, SQIVND (reference sequence). The CDR3 loop is CASSPLQGARNTEAFF. The CDR3 DNA is TGTGCCAGTAGTCCCTTACAGGGGGCGCGAAACACTGAAGCTTTCTTT.

This clonotype was detected a few times. CDR3 sequence: CASSGQAGETQYF. In DNA, the CDR3 is TGCGCCAGCAGCGGACAAGCGGGAGAGACCCAGTACTTC. The V call is TRBV5-1, the J call TRBJ2-5; weak D call: TRBD2 (6 bases). The germline gives CDR1 SGHRS, CDR2 YFSETQ. The CDR3 has 13 residues. V was trimmed by 4 bases and J by 4 bases, leaving 11 bases between them.

This clonotype has just a few counts. J is TRBJ1-5 and V is TRBV19, with D uncertain. V lost 1 base, J lost 7 bases, and 14 bases lay in between. This CDR3 spans 15 amino acids. In germline, CDR1 is LNHDA, CDR2 SQIVND (reference sequence). In DNA form, the CDR3 reads TGTGCCAGTAGTATAGGCTGGGAGGGCCGGCAGCCCCAGCATTTT. This gives the protein CASSIGWEGRQPQHF.

With respect to this clonotype: The limits of the CDR3 on the DNA are not certain, so only TCRdb's listed CDR3 is given. J is TRBJ2-2 and V is TRBV25-1; TRBD2 is the table's D call and was not checked against the DNA. Germline assignment: CDR1 MGHDK and CDR2 SYGVNS. The CDR3 totals 16 residues, both ends included. This CDR3 is CACSARPASGPGELFF.